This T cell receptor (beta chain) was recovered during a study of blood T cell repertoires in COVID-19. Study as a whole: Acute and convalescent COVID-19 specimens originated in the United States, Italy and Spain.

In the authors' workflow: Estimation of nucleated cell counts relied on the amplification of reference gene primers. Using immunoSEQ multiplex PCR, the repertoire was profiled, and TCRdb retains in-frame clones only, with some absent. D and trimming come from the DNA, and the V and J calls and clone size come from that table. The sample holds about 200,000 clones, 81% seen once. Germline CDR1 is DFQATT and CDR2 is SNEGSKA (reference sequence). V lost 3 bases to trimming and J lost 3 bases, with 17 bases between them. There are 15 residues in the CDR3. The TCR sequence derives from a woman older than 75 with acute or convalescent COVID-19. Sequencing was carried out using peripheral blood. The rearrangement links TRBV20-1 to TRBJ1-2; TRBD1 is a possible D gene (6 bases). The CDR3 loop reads CSASVQGQGHYGYTF. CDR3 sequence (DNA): TGCAGTGCTAGTGTTCAGGGGCAGGGCCACTATGGCTACACCTTC.